A selection of T cell receptor beta chains follows, all from one sample in a study of neurological immune-mediated disorders. One entry per CDR3 protein, called by TCRdb with MiXCR from the 5' RACE reads. The data contain tens of thousands of distinct CDR3 sequences, 3.5% to 5% of them singletons. Source material: PBMCs. The source is a man aged 30 to 45 with multiple sclerosis. Both conserved end residues are part of each CDR3. D genes are given only for firm matches. Not all rows give a size; the values are once, few, many and, for expanded clones, a class.

v_gene,j_gene,abundance,d_gene,CDR3aa,CDR3nt
TRBV5-1,TRBJ1-2,many,-,CASSLGPDYGYTF,TGCGCCAGCAGCTTGGGGCCAGACTATGGCTACACCTTC
TRBV5-5,TRBJ1-1,few,-,CASSFRTVTEAFF,TGTGCCAGCAGCTTTCGGACAGTCACTGAAGCTTTCTTT
TRBV5-1,TRBJ2-1,many,-,CASSFGGDEQFF,TGCGCCAGCAGCTTCGGTGGGGATGAGCAGTTCTTC
TRBV30,TRBJ1-2,-,TRBD1,CAWQPGTGIYYGYTF,TGTGCCTGGCAACCCGGGACAGGGATTTACTATGGCTACACCTTC
TRBV5-1,TRBJ2-1,many,TRBD2,CASSLAGGHVNEQFF,TGCGCCAGCAGCTTGGCGGGGGGGCACGTGAATGAGCAGTTCTTC
TRBV12-3/TRBV12-4,TRBJ1-5,few,-,CASSLWAGGYQPQNF,TGTGCCAGCAGTTTATGGGCGGGGGGCTATCAGCCCCAGAATTTT
TRBV7-9,TRBJ1-4,many,-,CASSRQGARVGEKLFF,TGTGCCAGCAGCCGGCAAGGGGCGAGAGTCGGGGAAAAACTGTTTTTT
TRBV27,TRBJ1-1,few,-,CASSLEGGLNVRTEAFF,TGTGCCAGCAGTTTAGAGGGGGGGCTCAACGTGAGGACTGAAGCTTTCTTT
TRBV7-6,TRBJ1-5,-,TRBD1,CASSPETGYNQPQHF,TGTGCCAGCAGCCCAGAGACAGGGTACAATCAGCCCCAGCATTTT
TRBV20-1,TRBJ2-3,many,TRBD2,CSASMRGEGDTQYF,TGCAGTGCTAGTATGCGGGGGGAAGGGGATACGCAGTATTTT
TRBV20-1,TRBJ2-3,few,-,CSALGLDRPSTDTQYF,TGCAGTGCCCTCGGACTCGACAGGCCTAGCACAGATACGCAGTATTTT
TRBV9,TRBJ2-5,-,TRBD2,CASSVDQRGEETQYF,TGTGCCAGCAGCGTAGACCAGCGGGGGGAAGAGACCCAGTACTTC
TRBV5-1,TRBJ2-7,few,-,CASSPLDRSYEQYF,TGCGCCAGCAGCCCCCTGGACCGATCCTACGAGCAGTACTTC
TRBV2,TRBJ2-3,many,-,CASSEYSQPTDTQYF,TGTGCCAGCAGTGAATACTCGCAACCCACAGATACGCAGTATTTT
TRBV20-1,TRBJ2-3,many,-,CSARDPLEDTQYF,TGCAGTGCTAGAGATCCTTTAGAAGATACGCAGTATTTT
TRBV7-2,TRBJ2-5,many,TRBD1,CASSFDRDETQYF,TGTGCCAGCAGCTTTGACAGGGACGAGACCCAGTACTTC
TRBV5-1,TRBJ2-1,few,-,CASSLAQLYNEQFF,TGCGCCAGCAGCTTGGCACAGCTTTACAATGAGCAGTTCTTC
TRBV11-2,TRBJ1-2,many,-,CASSPYRASGYTF,TGTGCCAGCAGCCCTTACAGGGCAAGTGGCTACACCTTC
TRBV12-3/TRBV12-4,TRBJ2-1,many,TRBD2,CASSSVRGGSYNEQFF,TGTGCCAGCAGTTCGGTACGGGGGGGCTCCTACAATGAGCAGTTCTTC
TRBV12-3/TRBV12-4,TRBJ1-4,many,-,CASAGGSSATNEKLFF,TGTGCCAGTGCAGGAGGTTCCTCTGCAACTAATGAAAAACTGTTTTTT
TRBV6-5,TRBJ1-5,many,-,CASSSGRGGMLSNQPQHF,TGTGCCAGCAGTTCCGGGAGGGGGGGTATGCTGAGCAATCAGCCCCAGCATTTT
TRBV11-2,TRBJ1-1,-,-,CASSLDPDFRAFF,TGTGCCAGCAGCTTAGATCCCGACTTTAGGGCTTTCTTT
TRBV27,TRBJ2-7,-,-,CASSWGHSYEQYF,TGTGCCAGCAGCTGGGGGCATTCCTACGAGCAGTACTTC
TRBV6-5,TRBJ2-7,-,-,CASKGHGRYEQYF,TGTGCCAGCAAAGGACATGGTCGCTACGAGCAGTACTTC
TRBV27,TRBJ2-3,many,-,CASSLNRAYLHTQYF,TGTGCCAGCAGCCTTAACAGGGCGTATCTCCATACGCAGTATTTT
TRBV10-3,TRBJ1-6,many,-,CAIRDDVGSPLHF,TGTGCCATCAGGGACGATGTAGGTTCACCCCTCCACTTT
TRBV27,TRBJ1-4,few,-,CASSSGLGKLFF,TGTGCCAGCAGCTCAGGACTTGGGAAACTGTTTTTT
TRBV7-2,TRBJ1-6,many,-,CASSLVPGINSPLHF,TGTGCCAGCAGCTTAGTCCCAGGAATCAATTCACCCCTCCACTTT
TRBV9,TRBJ1-2,many,TRBD1,CASSLRDRGIDGYTF,TGTGCCAGCAGCCTCCGGGACAGGGGCATCGATGGCTACACCTTC
TRBV5-1,TRBJ2-5,-,-,CASSPSGRTYLETQYF,TGCGCCAGCAGCCCAAGCGGACGGACCTACCTGGAGACCCAGTACTTC
TRBV7-9,TRBJ2-7,many,-,CASSPRLLTNEQYF,TGTGCCAGCAGCCCGCGACTGTTAACCAACGAGCAGTACTTC
TRBV5-4,TRBJ2-2,many,-,CASSEDLNTGELFF,TGTGCCAGCAGCGAGGACCTGAACACCGGGGAGCTGTTTTTT
TRBV5-1,TRBJ1-1,few,-,CASAVSENTEAFF,TGCGCCAGCGCAGTTTCGGAGAACACTGAAGCTTTCTTT
TRBV11-2,TRBJ2-7,many,-,CASSIRTVSYEQYF,TGTGCCAGCAGCATCCGGACTGTCTCCTACGAGCAGTACTTC
TRBV14,TRBJ1-4,many,-,CASSPGQREKLFF,TGTGCCAGCAGTCCTGGACAAAGGGAAAAACTGTTTTTT
TRBV4-1,TRBJ1-4,many,-,CASSQDGQYNEKLFF,TGCGCCAGCAGCCAAGATGGTCAGTACAATGAAAAACTGTTTTTT
TRBV5-5,TRBJ1-1,many,-,CASSSQTGPNTEAFF,TGTGCCAGCAGCTCTCAGACAGGCCCGAACACTGAAGCTTTCTTT
TRBV29-1,TRBJ1-1,-,-,CSVVQQRDTEAFF,TGCAGCGTTGTACAACAACGCGACACTGAAGCTTTCTTT
TRBV10-2,TRBJ1-1,-,-,CASTKGQAEAFF,TGCGCCAGCACAAAGGGGCAGGCTGAAGCTTTCTTT